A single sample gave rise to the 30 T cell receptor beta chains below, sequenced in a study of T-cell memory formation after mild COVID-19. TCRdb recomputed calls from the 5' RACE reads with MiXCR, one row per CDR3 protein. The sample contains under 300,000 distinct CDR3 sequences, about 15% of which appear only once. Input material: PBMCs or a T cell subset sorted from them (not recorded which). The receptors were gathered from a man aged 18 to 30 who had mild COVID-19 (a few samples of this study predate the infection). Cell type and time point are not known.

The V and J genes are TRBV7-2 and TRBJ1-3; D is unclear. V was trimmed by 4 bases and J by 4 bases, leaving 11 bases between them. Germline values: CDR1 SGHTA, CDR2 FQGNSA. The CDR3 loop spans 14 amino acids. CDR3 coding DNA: TGTGCCAGCAGCTCCGGTGCCTCGGGAAACACCATATATTTT. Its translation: CASSSGASGNTIYF.

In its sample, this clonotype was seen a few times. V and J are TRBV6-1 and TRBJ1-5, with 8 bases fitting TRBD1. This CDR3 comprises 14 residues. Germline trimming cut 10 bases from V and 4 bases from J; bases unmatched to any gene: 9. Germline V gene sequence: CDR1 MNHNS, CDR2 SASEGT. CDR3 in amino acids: CAINKDRENQPQHF. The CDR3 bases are TGTGCCATCAACAAGGACAGGGAGAATCAGCCCCAGCATTTT.

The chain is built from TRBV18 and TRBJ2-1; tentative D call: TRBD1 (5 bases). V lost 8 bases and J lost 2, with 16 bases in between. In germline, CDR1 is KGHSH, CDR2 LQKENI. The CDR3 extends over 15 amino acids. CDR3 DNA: TGTGCCAGCCCGAAGATGACAGTTACCTACAATGAGCAGTTCTTC. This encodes CASPKMTVTYNEQFF.

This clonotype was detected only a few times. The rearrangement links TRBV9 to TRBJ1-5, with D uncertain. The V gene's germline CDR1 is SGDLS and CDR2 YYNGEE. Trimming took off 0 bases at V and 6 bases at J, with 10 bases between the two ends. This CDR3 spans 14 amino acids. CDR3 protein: CASSVGSVGQPQHF. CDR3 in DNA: TGTGCCAGCAGCGTAGGCTCCGTAGGTCAGCCCCAGCATTTT.

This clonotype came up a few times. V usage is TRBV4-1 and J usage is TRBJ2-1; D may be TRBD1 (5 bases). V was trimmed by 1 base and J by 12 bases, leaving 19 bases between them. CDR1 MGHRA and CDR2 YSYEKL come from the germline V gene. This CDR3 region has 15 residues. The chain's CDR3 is CASSQGPWGQVRQFF. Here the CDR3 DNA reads TGCGCCAGCAGCCAAGGCCCTTGGGGCCAGGTTCGGCAGTTCTTC.

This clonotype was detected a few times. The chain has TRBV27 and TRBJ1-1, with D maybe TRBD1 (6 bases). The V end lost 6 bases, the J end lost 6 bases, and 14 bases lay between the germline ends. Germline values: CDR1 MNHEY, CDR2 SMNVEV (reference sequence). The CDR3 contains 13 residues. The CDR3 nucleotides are TGTGCCAGCAGCCCGAGACAGGACGCTGAAGCTTTCTTT. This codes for CASSPRQDAEAFF.

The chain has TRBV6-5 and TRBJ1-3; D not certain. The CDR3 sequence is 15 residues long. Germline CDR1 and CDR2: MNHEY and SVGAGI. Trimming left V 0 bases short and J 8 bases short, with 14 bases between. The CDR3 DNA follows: TGTGCCAGCAGTTACTCCGGTTTGACTGCGGACACCATATATTTT. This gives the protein CASSYSGLTADTIYF.

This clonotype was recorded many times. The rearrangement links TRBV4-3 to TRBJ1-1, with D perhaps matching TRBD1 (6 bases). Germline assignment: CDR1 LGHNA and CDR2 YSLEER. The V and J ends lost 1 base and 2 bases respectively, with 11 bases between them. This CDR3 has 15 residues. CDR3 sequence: CASSQVDRPNTEAFF. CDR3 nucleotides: TGCGCCAGCAGCCAAGTGGACAGACCAAACACTGAAGCTTTCTTT.

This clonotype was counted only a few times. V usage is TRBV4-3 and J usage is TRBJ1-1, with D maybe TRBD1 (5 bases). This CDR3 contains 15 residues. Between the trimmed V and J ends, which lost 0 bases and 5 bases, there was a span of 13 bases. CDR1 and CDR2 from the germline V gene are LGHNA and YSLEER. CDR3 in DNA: TGCGCCAGCAGCCAAGAGAGGGGCTTAGGGACTGAAGCTTTCTTT. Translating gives CASSQERGLGTEAFF.

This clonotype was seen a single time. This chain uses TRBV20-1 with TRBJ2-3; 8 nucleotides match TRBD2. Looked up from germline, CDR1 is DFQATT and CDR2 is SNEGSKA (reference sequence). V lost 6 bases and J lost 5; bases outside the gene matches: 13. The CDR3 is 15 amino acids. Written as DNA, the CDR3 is TGCAGTGCCAGCCTCGGGGGGGGCCGCAGAGATACGCAGTATTTT. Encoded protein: CSASLGGGRRDTQYF.

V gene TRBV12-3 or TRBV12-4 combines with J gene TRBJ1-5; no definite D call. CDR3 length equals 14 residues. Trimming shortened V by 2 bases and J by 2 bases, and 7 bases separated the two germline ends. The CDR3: CASSLNGGNQPQHF. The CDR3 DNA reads TGTGCCAGCAGTTTAAACGGGGGCAATCAGCCCCAGCATTTT.

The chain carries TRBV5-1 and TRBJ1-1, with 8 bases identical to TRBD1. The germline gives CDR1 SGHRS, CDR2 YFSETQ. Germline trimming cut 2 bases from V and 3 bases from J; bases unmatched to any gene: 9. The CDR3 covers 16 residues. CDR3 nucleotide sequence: TGCGCCAGCAGCTTCAACCCAGGGGGCATGGACACTGAAGCTTTCTTT. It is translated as CASSFNPGGMDTEAFF.

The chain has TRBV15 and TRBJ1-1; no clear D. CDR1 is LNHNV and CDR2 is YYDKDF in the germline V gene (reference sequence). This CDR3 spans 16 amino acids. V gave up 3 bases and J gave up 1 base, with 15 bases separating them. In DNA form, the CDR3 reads TGTGCCACCAGCAGGGTTTGGGCCGGAGGGAACACTGAAGCTTTCTTT. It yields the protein CATSRVWAGGNTEAFF.

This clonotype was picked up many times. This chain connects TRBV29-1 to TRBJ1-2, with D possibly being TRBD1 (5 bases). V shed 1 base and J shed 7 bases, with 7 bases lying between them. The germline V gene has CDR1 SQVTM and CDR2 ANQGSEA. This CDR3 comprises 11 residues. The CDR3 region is CSVEAGGGYTF. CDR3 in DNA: TGCAGCGTTGAAGCTGGGGGTGGCTACACCTTC. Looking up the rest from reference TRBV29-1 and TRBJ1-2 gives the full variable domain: SAVISQKPSRDICQRGTSLTIQCQVDSQVTMMFWYRQQPGQSLTLIATANQGSEATYESGFVIDKFPISRPNLTFSTLTVSNMSPEDSSIYLCSVEAGGGYTFGSGTRLTVV.

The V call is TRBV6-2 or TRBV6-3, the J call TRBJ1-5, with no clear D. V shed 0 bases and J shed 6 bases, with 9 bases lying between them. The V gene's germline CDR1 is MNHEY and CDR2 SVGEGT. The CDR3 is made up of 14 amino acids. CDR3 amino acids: CASSYSGGIQPQHF. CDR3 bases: TGTGCCAGCAGTTACTCCGGCGGGATTCAGCCCCAGCATTTT.

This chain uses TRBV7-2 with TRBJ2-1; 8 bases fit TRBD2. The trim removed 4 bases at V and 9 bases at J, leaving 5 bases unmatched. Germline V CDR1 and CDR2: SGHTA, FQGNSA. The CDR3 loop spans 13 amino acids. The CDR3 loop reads CASSSSLAGEQFF. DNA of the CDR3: TGTGCCAGCAGCTCCTCCCTAGCGGGTGAGCAGTTCTTC. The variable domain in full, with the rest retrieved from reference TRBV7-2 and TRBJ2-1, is GAGVSQSPSNKVTEKGKDVELRCDPISGHTALYWYRQSLGQGLEFLIYFQGNSAPDKSGLPSDRFSAERTGGSVSTLTIQRTQQEDSAVYLCASSSSLAGEQFFGPGTRLTVL.

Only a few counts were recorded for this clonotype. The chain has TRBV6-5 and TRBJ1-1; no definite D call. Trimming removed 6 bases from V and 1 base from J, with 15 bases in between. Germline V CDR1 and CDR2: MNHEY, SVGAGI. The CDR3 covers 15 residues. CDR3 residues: CASSPAGRENTEAFF. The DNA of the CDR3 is TGTGCCAGCAGCCCCGCCGGACGGGAGAACACTGAAGCTTTCTTT.

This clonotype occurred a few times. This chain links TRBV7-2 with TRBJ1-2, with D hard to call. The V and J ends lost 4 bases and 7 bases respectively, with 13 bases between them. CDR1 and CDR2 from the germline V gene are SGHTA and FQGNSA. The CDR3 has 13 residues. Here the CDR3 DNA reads TGTGCCAGCAGCTCGCCGACATTTCCTGGCTACACCTTC. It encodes CASSSPTFPGYTF.

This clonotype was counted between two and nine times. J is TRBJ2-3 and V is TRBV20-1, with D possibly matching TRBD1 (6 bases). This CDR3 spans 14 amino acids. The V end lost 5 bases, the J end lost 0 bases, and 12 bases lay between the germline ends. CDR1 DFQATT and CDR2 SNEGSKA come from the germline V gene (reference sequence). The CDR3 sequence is CSACRGPSTDTQYF. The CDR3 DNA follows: TGCAGTGCTTGCAGGGGACCTAGCACAGATACGCAGTATTTT.

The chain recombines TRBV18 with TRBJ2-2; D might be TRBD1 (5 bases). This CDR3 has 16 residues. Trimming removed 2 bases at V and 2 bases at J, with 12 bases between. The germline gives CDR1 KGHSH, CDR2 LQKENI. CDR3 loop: CASSPLAGHNTGELFF. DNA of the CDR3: TGTGCCAGCTCACCATTGGCAGGACACAACACCGGGGAGCTGTTTTTT.

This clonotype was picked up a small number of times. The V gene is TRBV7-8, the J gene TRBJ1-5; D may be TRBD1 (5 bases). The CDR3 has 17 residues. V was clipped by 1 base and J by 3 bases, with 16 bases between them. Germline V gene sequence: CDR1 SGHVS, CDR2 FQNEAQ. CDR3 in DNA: TGTGCCAGCAGCTTAGGGATTACGGGACTCAACAATCAGCCCCAGCATTTT. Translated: CASSLGITGLNNQPQHF.

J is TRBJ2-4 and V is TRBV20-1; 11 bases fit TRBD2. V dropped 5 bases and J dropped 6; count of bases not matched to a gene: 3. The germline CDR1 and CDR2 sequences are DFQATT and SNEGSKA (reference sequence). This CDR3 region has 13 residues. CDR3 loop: CSAPLAGGNIQYF. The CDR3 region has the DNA TGCAGTGCTCCCCTAGCGGGGGGAAACATTCAGTACTTC.

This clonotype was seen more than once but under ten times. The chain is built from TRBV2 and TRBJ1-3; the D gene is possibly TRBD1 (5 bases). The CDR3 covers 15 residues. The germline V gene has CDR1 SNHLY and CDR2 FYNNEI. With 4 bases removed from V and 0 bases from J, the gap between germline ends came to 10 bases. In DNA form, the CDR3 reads TGTGCCAGCAGTGCGAATCAGGGCTCTGGAAACACCATATATTTT. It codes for CASSANQGSGNTIYF.

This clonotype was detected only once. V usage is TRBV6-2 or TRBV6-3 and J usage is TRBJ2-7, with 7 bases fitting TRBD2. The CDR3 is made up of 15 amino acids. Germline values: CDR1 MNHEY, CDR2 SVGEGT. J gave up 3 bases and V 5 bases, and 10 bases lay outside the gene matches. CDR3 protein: CASSKPGLPNYEQYV. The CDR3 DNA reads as TGTGCCAGCAGTAAACCGGGACTACCCAACTACGAGCAGTACGTC.

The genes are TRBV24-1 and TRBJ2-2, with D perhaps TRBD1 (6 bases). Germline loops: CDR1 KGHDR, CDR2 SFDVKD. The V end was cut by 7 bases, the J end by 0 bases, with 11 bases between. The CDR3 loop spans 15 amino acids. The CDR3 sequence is CATRPGHSNTGELFF. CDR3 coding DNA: TGTGCCACCAGGCCGGGACACTCGAACACCGGGGAGCTGTTTTTT.

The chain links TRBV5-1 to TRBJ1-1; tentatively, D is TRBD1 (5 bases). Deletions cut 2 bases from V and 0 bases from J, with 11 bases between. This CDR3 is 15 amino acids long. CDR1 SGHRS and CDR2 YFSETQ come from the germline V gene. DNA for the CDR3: TGCGCCAGCAGCTTAACAGGAGACATGAACACTGAAGCTTTCTTT. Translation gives CASSLTGDMNTEAFF.

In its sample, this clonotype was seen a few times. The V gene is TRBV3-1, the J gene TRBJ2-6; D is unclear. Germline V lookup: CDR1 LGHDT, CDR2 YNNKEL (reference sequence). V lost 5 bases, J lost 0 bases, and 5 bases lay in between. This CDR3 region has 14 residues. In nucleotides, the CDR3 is TGTGCCAGCAGCGCACCCTCTGGGGCCAACGTCCTGACTTTC. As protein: CASSAPSGANVLTF.

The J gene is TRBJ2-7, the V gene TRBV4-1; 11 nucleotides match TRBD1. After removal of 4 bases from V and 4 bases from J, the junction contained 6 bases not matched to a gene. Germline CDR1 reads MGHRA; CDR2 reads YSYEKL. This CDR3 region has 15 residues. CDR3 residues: CASSPGQGASYEQYV. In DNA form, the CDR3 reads TGCGCCAGCAGCCCCGGACAGGGGGCGTCGTACGAGCAGTACGTC.

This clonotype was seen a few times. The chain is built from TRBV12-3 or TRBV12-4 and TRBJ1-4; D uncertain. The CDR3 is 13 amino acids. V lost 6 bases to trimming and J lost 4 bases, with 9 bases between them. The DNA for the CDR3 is TGTGCCAGCAGCCCACAGCTTAATGAAAAACTGTTTTTT. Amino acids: CASSPQLNEKLFF.

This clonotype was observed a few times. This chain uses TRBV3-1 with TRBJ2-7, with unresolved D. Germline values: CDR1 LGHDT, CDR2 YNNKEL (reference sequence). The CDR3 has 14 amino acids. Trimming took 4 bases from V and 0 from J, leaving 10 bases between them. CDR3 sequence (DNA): TGTGCCAGCAGCCCCCCATCGAGCTCCTACGAGCAGTACTTC. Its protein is CASSPPSSSYEQYF.